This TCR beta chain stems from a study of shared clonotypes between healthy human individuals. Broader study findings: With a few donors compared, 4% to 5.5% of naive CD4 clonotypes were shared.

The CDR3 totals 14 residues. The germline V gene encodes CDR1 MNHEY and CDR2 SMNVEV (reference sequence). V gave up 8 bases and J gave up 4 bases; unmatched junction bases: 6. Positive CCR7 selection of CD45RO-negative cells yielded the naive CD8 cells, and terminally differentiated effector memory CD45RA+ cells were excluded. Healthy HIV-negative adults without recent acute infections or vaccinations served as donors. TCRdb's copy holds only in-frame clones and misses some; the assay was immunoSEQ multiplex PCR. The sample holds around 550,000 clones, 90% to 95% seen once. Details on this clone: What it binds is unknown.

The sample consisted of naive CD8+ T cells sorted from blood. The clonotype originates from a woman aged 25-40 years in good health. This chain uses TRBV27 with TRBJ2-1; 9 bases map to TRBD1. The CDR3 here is CASFRQGEYNEQFF. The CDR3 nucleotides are TGTGCCAGCTTCCGACAGGGGGAATACAATGAGCAGTTCTTC.